Reported below is one T cell receptor (beta chain). J lost 6 bases, V lost 6 bases, and 6 bases had no gene match. Germline V gives CDR1 MNHEY, CDR2 SVGAGI. The CDR3 has 13 amino acids. This record comes from a study of shared clonotypes between healthy human individuals. Study-level information: Researchers assigned three CD4 naive, three CD4 memory, two CD8 naive and one CD8 memory plate to each donor.

Data came from immunoSEQ multiplex PCR; TCRdb stores just in-frame clones and leaves some out. Among 850,000 to 1,200,000 clones, 70% to 80% were seen once, and the ten largest hold roughly 1.5%. The source is a young man in good health. V usage is TRBV6-5 and J usage is TRBJ1-1, with 8 bases identical to TRBD1. The sample was memory CD4+ T cells sorted from blood. Regarding subset: CD45RA-negative fraction. The CDR3 loop is CASRPQGGAEAFF. CDR3 in DNA: TGTGCCAGCAGGCCACAGGGGGGCGCTGAAGCTTTCTTT.